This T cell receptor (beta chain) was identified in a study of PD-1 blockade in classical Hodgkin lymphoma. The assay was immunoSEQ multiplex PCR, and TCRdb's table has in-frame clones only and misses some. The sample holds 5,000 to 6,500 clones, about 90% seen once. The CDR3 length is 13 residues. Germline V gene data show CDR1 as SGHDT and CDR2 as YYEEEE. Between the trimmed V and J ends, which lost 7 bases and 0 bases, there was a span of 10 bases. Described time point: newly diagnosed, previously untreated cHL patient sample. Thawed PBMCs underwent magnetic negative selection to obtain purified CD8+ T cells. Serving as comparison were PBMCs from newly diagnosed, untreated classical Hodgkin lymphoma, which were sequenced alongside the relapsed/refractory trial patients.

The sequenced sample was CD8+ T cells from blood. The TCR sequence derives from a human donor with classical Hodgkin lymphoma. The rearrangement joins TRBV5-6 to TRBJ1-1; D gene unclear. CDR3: CASYAQMNTEAFF. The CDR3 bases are TGTGCCAGCTATGCTCAGATGAACACTGAAGCTTTCTTT.